These 5 T cell receptor beta chains came from one sample sequenced in a study of T cells in Graves' hyperthyroidism and ophthalmopathy. TCR beta CDR3 regions were amplified from RNA. An initial round of RT-PCR targeting the TCR CDR3 relied on the HTBI primer set. TCRdb reanalysed the multiplex PCR reads using MiXCR and keeps one entry per CDR3 protein. The sample lists some 600,000 distinct CDR3 sequences, about 45% occurring once. The source material was peripheral blood or thyroid tissue (not recorded which). The receptors here all came from a young woman with Graves' hyperthyroidism.

The genes are TRBV7-8 and TRBJ2-7; 10 positions agree with TRBD1. Germline V gene data show CDR1 as SGHVS and CDR2 as FQNEAQ. This CDR3 spans 14 amino acids. J lost 6 bases, V lost 3 bases, and 5 bases had no gene match. In nucleotides, the CDR3 is TGTGCCAGCAGCTTTTCGGGACAGGGGACCGAGCAGTACTTC. It yields the protein CASSFSGQGTEQYF. Filled out from reference TRBV7-8 and TRBJ2-7, the complete variable domain reads GAGVSQSPRYKVAKRGQDVALRCDPISGHVSLFWYQQALGQGPEFLTYFQNEAQLDKSGLPSDRFFAERPEGSVSTLKIQRTQQEDSAVYLCASSFSGQGTEQYFGPGTRLTVT.

The chain carries TRBV5-1 and TRBJ1-2; D is possibly TRBD1 (6 bases). The CDR3 covers 15 residues. Trimming left V 0 bases short and J 7 bases short, with 16 bases between. Germline CDR1 and CDR2: SGHRS and YFSETQ. CDR3 coding DNA: TGCGCCAGCAGCTTGGAGGCCATCGGGGGCTTTGGCTACACCTTC. This sequence encodes CASSLEAIGGFGYTF.

This clonotype was counted at least ten times. The chain links TRBV2 to TRBJ2-7, with TRBD1 identical over 9 bases. Germline CDR1 reads SNHLY; CDR2 reads FYNNEI. The trim removed 8 bases at V and 4 bases at J, leaving 6 bases unmatched. The CDR3 contains 13 residues. CDR3 loop: CASHGQGRYEQYF. In nucleotides, the CDR3 is TGTGCCAGCCACGGACAGGGGAGGTACGAGCAGTACTTC.

V is TRBV27 and J is TRBJ2-5; TRBD2 agrees at 7 bases. There are 14 residues in the CDR3. The germline CDR1 and CDR2 sequences are MNHEY and SMNVEV (reference sequence). With V trimmed by 0 bases and J by 5 bases, 3 bases remained unmatched. The CDR3 DNA sequence: TGTGCCAGCAGTTTATCGGGGGGGGATGAGACCCAGTACTTC. It encodes CASSLSGGDETQYF.

This clonotype has at least ten counts. V is TRBV7-9 and J is TRBJ1-1; D is unclear. Germline V gene lookup returns CDR1 SEHNR and CDR2 FQNEAQ (reference sequence). The CDR3 loop spans 14 amino acids. The germline V and J ends were trimmed by 5 bases and 0 bases, with 10 bases remaining between them. The CDR3: CASSALSMNTEAFF. CDR3 DNA sequence: TGTGCCAGCAGCGCCTTGTCGATGAACACTGAAGCTTTCTTT.